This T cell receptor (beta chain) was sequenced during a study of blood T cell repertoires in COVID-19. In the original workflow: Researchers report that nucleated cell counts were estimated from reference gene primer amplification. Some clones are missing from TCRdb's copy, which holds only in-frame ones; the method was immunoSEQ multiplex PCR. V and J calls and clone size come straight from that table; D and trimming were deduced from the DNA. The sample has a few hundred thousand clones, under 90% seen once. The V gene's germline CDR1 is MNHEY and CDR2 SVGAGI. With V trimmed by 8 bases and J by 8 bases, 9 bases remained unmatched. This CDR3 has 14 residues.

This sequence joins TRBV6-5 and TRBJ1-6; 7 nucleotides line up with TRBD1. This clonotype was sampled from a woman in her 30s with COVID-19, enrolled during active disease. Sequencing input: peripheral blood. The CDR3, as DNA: TGTGCCAGCCAGAGGCCGGGACAGCATTCACCCCTCCACTTT. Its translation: CASQRPGQHSPLHF.